This TCR beta chain was documented in a study of OX40 agonist ivuxolimab in advanced cancers. Trimming cost V 1 base and J 3 bases, with 7 bases left between them. Germline V gene sequence: CDR1 SGHVS, CDR2 FQNEAQ. The CDR3 is made up of 13 amino acids. Generated by immunoSEQ multiplex PCR, the TCRdb table keeps only in-frame clones and is missing some. The profile shows more than 50,000 clones, 80% to 85% of them singletons. The chain carries TRBV7-8 and TRBJ2-7, with D perhaps TRBD1 (5 bases). This clonotype was sampled from an adult with an advanced solid tumor such as melanoma, head and neck, liver or kidney cancer. The material was CD4+ or CD8+ T cells sorted from blood, obtained in a trial of the OX40 agonist ivuxolimab. The CDR3 here is CASSLVQDYEQYF. The CDR3 region has the DNA TGTGCCAGCAGCTTAGTACAGGACTACGAGCAGTACTTC.